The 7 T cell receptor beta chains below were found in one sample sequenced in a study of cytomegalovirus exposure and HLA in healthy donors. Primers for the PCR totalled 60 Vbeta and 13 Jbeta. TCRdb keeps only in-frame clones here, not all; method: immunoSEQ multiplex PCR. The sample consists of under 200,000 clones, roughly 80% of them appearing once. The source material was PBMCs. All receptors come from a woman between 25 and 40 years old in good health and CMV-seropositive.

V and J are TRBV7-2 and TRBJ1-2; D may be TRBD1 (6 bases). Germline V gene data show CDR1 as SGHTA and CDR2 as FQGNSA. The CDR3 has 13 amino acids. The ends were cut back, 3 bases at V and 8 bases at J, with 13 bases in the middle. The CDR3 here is CASSLAGVRGYTF. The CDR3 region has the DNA TGTGCCAGCAGCTTGGCAGGGGTGCGAGGCTACACCTTC.

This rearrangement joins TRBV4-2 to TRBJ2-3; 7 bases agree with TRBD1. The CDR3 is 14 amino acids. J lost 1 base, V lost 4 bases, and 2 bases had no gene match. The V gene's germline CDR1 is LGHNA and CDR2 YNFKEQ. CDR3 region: CASSLDRGTDTQYF. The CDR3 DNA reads TGTGCCAGCAGCCTAGACAGGGGCACAGATACGCAGTATTTT.

Here the CDR3 reads CASSPLSFSNRQGAETQYF. The CDR3 DNA follows: TGTGCCAGCTCACCACTATCGTTCTCGAATCGACAGGGAGCTGAGACCCAGTACTTC. This chain connects TRBV18 to TRBJ2-5; 7 bases map to TRBD1. CDR1 and CDR2 from the germline V gene are KGHSH and LQKENI. Trimming cost V 1 base and J 5 bases; bases outside gene matches: 19. This CDR3 is 19 amino acids long.

CDR3 nucleotide sequence: TGTGCCAGTAGTCCCGTTGTCCCTGCTGAAGCTTTCTTT. Translation: CASSPVVPAEAFF. The gene calls are TRBV19 and TRBJ1-1; D ambiguous. Germline V gives CDR1 LNHDA, CDR2 SQIVND (reference sequence). V gave up 5 bases and J gave up 6 bases, with 13 bases separating them. This CDR3 region has 13 residues.

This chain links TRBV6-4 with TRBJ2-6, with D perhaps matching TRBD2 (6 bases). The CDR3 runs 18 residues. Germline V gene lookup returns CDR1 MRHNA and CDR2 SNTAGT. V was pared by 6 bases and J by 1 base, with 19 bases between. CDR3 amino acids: CASSDRGGGRSGANVLTF. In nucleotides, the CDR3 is TGTGCCAGCAGCGACCGTGGTGGGGGGAGATCTGGGGCCAACGTCCTGACTTTC.

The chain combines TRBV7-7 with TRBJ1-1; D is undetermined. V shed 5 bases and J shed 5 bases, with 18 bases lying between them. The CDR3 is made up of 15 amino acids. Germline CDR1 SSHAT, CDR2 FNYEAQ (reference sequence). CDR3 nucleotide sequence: TGTGCCAGCAGCCCCCTCGGCCGGGGTAGTACTGAAGCTTTCTTT. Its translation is CASSPLGRGSTEAFF.

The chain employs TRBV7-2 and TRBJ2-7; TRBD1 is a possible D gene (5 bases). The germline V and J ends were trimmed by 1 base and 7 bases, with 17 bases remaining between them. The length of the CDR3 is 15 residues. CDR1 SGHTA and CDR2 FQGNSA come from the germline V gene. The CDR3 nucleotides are TGTGCCAGCAGCTTAGGGTTTAACAGGTTGGGGGAGCAGTACTTC. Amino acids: CASSLGFNRLGEQYF. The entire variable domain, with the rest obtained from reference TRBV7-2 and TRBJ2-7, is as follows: GAGVSQSPSNKVTEKGKDVELRCDPISGHTALYWYRQSLGQGLEFLIYFQGNSAPDKSGLPSDRFSAERTGGSVSTLTIQRTQQEDSAVYLCASSLGFNRLGEQYFGPGTRLTVT.